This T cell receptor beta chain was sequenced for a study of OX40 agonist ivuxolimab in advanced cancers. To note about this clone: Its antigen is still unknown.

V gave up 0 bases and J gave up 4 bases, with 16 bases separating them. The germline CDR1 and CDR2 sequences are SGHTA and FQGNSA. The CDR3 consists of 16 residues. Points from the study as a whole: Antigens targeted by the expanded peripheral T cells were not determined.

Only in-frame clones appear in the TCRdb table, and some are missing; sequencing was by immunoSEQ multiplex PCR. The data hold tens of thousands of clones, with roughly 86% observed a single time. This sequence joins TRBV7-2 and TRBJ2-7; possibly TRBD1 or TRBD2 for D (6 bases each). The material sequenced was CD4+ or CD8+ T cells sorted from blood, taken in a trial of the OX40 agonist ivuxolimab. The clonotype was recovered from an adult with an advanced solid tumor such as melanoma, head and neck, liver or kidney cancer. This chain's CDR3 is CASSLAGTGAGYEQYF. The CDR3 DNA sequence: TGTGCCAGCAGCTTAGCCGGGACGGGGGCTGGGTACGAGCAGTACTTC.